This is a list of T cell receptor beta chains from one sample in a study of beta chain features in type 1 diabetes. Profiled with immunoSEQ multiplex PCR; TCRdb holds only in-frame clones, not every one. This table holds over 650,000 clones, over 11% found once. Sequencing was performed on naive CD4+ T cells from blood. These receptor sequences come from a man in his late teens or twenties with type 1 diabetes. Each CDR3 is given with its conserved first and last residue. The D gene is left open where the match is weak. Size is stated for part of the rows, as once, few or many counts, or as a class when the clone is expanded.

D gene: NA; J gene: TRBJ2-1; V gene: TRBV10-2; clone size: few; CDR3 protein: CASSQDSSYNEQFF; CDR3 DNA: TGCGCCAGCAGCCAGGACAGCTCCTACAATGAGCAGTTCTTC
D gene: TRBD2; J gene: TRBJ2-5; V gene: TRBV18; clone size: NA; CDR3 protein: CASSPPGLAGVETQYF; CDR3 DNA: TGTGCCAGCTCACCACCGGGACTAGCGGGAGTAGAGACCCAGTACTTC
D gene: NA; J gene: TRBJ1-2; V gene: TRBV14; clone size: few; CDR3 protein: CASSQERNYGYTF; CDR3 DNA: TGTGCCAGCAGCCAAGAAAGAAACTATGGCTACACCTTC
D gene: NA; J gene: TRBJ2-7; V gene: TRBV4-1; clone size: once; CDR3 protein: CASSQDRRTLTYEQYF; CDR3 DNA: TGCGCCAGCAGCCAAGATAGAAGGACATTGACCTACGAGCAGTACTTC
D gene: NA; J gene: TRBJ1-1; V gene: TRBV25-1; clone size: NA; CDR3 protein: CASSVHGDTEAFF; CDR3 DNA: TGTGCCAGCAGTGTCCACGGGGACACTGAAGCTTTCTTT
D gene: NA; J gene: TRBJ1-1; V gene: TRBV5-1; clone size: NA; CDR3 protein: CASSRTGLGDPEAFF; CDR3 DNA: TGCGCCAGCAGCCGAACGGGCCTCGGGGACCCTGAAGCTTTCTTT
D gene: NA; J gene: TRBJ2-5; V gene: TRBV29-1; clone size: few; CDR3 protein: CSVEKGHPGETQYF; CDR3 DNA: TGCAGCGTTGAAAAGGGACACCCAGGGGAGACCCAGTACTTC
D gene: TRBD1; J gene: TRBJ2-7; V gene: TRBV18; clone size: few; CDR3 protein: CASSLPGTGVYEQYF; CDR3 DNA: TGTGCCAGCTCACTCCCCGGGACAGGGGTCTACGAGCAGTACTTC
D gene: TRBD1; J gene: TRBJ2-2; V gene: TRBV5-6; clone size: few; CDR3 protein: CASSLEAQGGYTGELFF; CDR3 DNA: TGTGCCAGCAGCTTGGAGGCACAGGGGGGATACACCGGGGAGCTGTTTTTT
D gene: NA; J gene: TRBJ2-2; V gene: TRBV7-2; clone size: NA; CDR3 protein: CASSLEAANTGELFF; CDR3 DNA: TGTGCCAGCAGCTTAGAAGCCGCGAACACCGGGGAGCTGTTTTTT
D gene: TRBD1; J gene: TRBJ1-5; V gene: TRBV9; clone size: few; CDR3 protein: CASSVEGAGNQPQHF; CDR3 DNA: TGTGCCAGCAGCGTAGAGGGGGCCGGCAATCAGCCCCAGCATTTT
D gene: NA; J gene: TRBJ1-5; V gene: TRBV29-1; clone size: NA; CDR3 protein: CSVGSSSNQPQHF; CDR3 DNA: TGCAGCGTTGGGTCCAGTAGCAATCAGCCCCAGCATTTT
D gene: NA; J gene: TRBJ1-2; V gene: TRBV2; clone size: few; CDR3 protein: CASSESESAYGYTF; CDR3 DNA: TGTGCCAGCAGTGAGAGTGAATCGGCCTATGGCTACACCTTC
D gene: TRBD2; J gene: TRBJ2-5; V gene: TRBV15; clone size: few; CDR3 protein: CATSRDKGLAGLKETQYF; CDR3 DNA: TGTGCCACCAGCAGAGATAAAGGGCTAGCGGGACTCAAAGAGACCCAGTACTTC
D gene: TRBD1; J gene: TRBJ2-3; V gene: TRBV5-4; clone size: NA; CDR3 protein: CASTGQGEDTQYF; CDR3 DNA: TGTGCCAGCACCGGACAGGGCGAAGATACGCAGTATTTT
D gene: NA; J gene: TRBJ2-3; V gene: TRBV11-2; clone size: NA; CDR3 protein: CASSSPADTQYF; CDR3 DNA: TGTGCCAGCAGCTCTCCGGCAGATACGCAGTATTTT
D gene: NA; J gene: TRBJ1-1; V gene: TRBV2; clone size: few; CDR3 protein: CASSREHNTEAFF; CDR3 DNA: TGTGCCAGCAGCCGCGAGCATAACACTGAAGCTTTCTTT
D gene: TRBD2; J gene: TRBJ2-3; V gene: TRBV29-1; clone size: few; CDR3 protein: CSVGAGGADTQYF; CDR3 DNA: TGCAGCGTTGGCGCGGGGGGGGCAGATACGCAGTATTTT
D gene: NA; J gene: TRBJ1-1; V gene: TRBV30; clone size: NA; CDR3 protein: CAWSGTLNTEAFF; CDR3 DNA: TGTGCCTGGAGTGGCACATTGAACACTGAAGCTTTCTTT
D gene: NA; J gene: TRBJ2-7; V gene: TRBV5-6; clone size: NA; CDR3 protein: CASSPTGRDEQYF; CDR3 DNA: TGTGCCAGCAGCCCAACAGGGAGAGACGAGCAGTACTTC
D gene: TRBD1; J gene: TRBJ2-3; V gene: TRBV29-1; clone size: NA; CDR3 protein: CSARKGQGTDTQYF; CDR3 DNA: TGCAGCGCCCGAAAGGGACAGGGAACAGATACGCAGTATTTT
D gene: NA; J gene: TRBJ2-1; V gene: TRBV5-4; clone size: few; CDR3 protein: CASSRYNEQFF; CDR3 DNA: TGTGCCAGCAGCCGATACAATGAGCAGTTCTTC
D gene: NA; J gene: TRBJ2-7; V gene: TRBV29-1; clone size: few; CDR3 protein: CSVETGGFPYEQYF; CDR3 DNA: TGCAGCGTTGAGACAGGAGGATTTCCCTACGAGCAGTACTTC
D gene: NA; J gene: TRBJ1-1; V gene: TRBV4-2; clone size: few; CDR3 protein: CASSQDYRVEAFF; CDR3 DNA: TGTGCCAGCAGCCAAGATTACAGGGTTGAAGCTTTCTTT
D gene: TRBD1; J gene: TRBJ2-1; V gene: TRBV5-4; clone size: few; CDR3 protein: CASSGQGREQFF; CDR3 DNA: TGTGCCAGCAGCGGACAGGGTCGGGAGCAGTTCTTC
D gene: NA; J gene: TRBJ2-7; V gene: TRBV4-2; clone size: NA; CDR3 protein: CASSQVVGPYEQYF; CDR3 DNA: TGTGCCAGCAGCCAAGTTGTTGGACCCTACGAGCAGTACTTC
D gene: TRBD2; J gene: TRBJ2-7; V gene: TRBV7-9; clone size: once; CDR3 protein: CASSLSVGTSGMDEQYF; CDR3 DNA: TGTGCCAGCAGCTTATCGGTCGGGACTAGCGGGATGGACGAGCAGTACTTC
D gene: NA; J gene: TRBJ2-2; V gene: TRBV7-3; clone size: NA; CDR3 protein: CASSFGTTGELFF; CDR3 DNA: TGTGCCAGCAGTTTCGGGACCACCGGGGAGCTGTTTTTT
D gene: TRBD1; J gene: TRBJ2-7; V gene: TRBV7-9; clone size: NA; CDR3 protein: CASSSRTGSYEQYF; CDR3 DNA: TGTGCCAGCAGCTCACGGACAGGGTCCTACGAGCAGTACTTC
D gene: NA; J gene: TRBJ2-2; V gene: TRBV9; clone size: few; CDR3 protein: CASSVDGQGGELFF; CDR3 DNA: TGTGCCAGCAGCGTAGACGGGCAGGGTGGGGAGCTGTTTTTT
D gene: TRBD1; J gene: TRBJ1-6; V gene: TRBV11-3; clone size: NA; CDR3 protein: CASSYGTGVGSPLHF; CDR3 DNA: TGTGCCAGCAGCTACGGGACAGGGGTGGGTTCACCCCTCCACTTT
D gene: NA; J gene: TRBJ2-5; V gene: TRBV5-4; clone size: NA; CDR3 protein: CASSGRETQYF; CDR3 DNA: TGTGCCAGCAGTGGAAGAGAGACCCAGTACTTC